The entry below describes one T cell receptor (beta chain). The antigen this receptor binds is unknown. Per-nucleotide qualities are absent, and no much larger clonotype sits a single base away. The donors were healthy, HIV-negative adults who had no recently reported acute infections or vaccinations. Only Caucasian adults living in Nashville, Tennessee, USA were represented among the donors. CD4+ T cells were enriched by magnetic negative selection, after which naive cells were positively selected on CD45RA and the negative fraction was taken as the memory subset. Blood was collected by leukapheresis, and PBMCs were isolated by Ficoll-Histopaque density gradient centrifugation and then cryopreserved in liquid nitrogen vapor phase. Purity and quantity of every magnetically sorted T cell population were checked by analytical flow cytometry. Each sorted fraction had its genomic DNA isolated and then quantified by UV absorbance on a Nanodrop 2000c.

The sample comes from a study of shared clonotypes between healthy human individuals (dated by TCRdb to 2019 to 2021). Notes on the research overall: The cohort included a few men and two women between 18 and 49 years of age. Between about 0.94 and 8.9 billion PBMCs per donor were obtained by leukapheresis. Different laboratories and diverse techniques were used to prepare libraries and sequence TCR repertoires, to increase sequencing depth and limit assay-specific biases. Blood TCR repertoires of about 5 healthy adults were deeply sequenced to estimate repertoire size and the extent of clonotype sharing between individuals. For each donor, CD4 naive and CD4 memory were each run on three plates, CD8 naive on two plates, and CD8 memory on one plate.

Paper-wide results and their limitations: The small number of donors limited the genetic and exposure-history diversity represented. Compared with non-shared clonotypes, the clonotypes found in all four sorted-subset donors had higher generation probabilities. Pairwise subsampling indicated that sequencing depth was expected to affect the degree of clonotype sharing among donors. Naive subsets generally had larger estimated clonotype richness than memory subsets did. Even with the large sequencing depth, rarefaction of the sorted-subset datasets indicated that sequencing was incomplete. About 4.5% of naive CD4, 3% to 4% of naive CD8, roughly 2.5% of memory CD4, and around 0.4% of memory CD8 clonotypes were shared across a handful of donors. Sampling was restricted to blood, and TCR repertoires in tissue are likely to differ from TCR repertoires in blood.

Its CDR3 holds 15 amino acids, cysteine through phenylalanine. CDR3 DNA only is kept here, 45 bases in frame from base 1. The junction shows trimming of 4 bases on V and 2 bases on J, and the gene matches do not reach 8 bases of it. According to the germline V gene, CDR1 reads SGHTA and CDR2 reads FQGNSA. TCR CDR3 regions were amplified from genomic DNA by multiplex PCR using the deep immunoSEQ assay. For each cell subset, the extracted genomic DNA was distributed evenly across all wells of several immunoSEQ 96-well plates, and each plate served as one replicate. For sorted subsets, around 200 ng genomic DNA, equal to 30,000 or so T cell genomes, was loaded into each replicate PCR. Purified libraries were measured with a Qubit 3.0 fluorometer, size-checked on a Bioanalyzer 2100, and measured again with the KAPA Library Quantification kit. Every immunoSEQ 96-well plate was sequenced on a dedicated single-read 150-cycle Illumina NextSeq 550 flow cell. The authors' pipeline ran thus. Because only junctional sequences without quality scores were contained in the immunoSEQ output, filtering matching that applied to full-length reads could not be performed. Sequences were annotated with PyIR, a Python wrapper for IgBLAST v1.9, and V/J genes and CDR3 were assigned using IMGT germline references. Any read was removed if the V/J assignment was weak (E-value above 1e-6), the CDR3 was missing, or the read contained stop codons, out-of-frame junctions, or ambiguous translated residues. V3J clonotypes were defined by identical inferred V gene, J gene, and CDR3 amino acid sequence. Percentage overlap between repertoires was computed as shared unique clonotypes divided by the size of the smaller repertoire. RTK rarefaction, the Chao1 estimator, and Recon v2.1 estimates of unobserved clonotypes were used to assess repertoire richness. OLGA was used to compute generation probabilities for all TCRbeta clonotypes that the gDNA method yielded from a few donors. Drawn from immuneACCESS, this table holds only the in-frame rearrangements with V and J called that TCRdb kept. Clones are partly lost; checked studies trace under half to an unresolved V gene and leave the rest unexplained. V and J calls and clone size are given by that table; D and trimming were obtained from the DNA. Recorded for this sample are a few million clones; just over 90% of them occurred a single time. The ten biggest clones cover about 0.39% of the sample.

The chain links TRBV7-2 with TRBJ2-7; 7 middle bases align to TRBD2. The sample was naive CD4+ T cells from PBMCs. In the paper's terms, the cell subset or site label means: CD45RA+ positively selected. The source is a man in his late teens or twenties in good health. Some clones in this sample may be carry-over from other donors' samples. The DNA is TGTGCCAGCAGCTCCGGCGGGGGAGGGCCCTACGAGCAGTACTTC. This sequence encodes CASSSGGGGPYEQYF.